This T cell receptor (beta chain) was profiled in a study of beta chain features in type 1 diabetes. Comments on this clone: The antigen remains unidentified.

The study's findings and limits: Whether HLA type affects TCRB rearrangement stayed undetermined in the present work. Sequencing of cDNA might inflate the share of cells that strongly express TCR.

Expressed TCRB transcripts were sequenced because the isolated RNA had all been reverse transcribed beforehand. The repertoire was sequenced with immunoSEQ multiplex PCR; TCRdb's copy has only in-frame clones and lacks some. The table records about 230,000 clones, 9% to 10% of them present only once. With 11 bases clipped from V and 1 base from J, the junction kept 7 bases outside the gene matches. The CDR3 covers 13 residues. The germline CDR1 and CDR2 sequences are ENHRY and SYGVKD. The sequenced sample consisted of naive CD4+ T cells from blood. This receptor was identified in a woman aged 18-30 years in good health. The V gene is TRBV10-3, the J gene TRBJ1-1; 7 bases agree with TRBD1. CDR3 sequence reads: CAVAGQTNTEAFF. Here the CDR3 DNA reads TGTGCCGTCGCGGGACAGACGAACACTGAAGCTTTCTTT.